This TCR beta chain was identified in a study of CD8 T cells in Susac syndrome. Germline V gives CDR1 MNHEY, CDR2 SVGAGI. Trimming cost V 9 bases and J 3 bases, with 21 bases left between them. The CDR3 covers 15 residues. Random hexamers were used to reverse transcribe roughly 0.45 to 1 ug of RNA. MiXCR, applied by TCRdb to the immunoSEQ multiplex PCR reads, yields one record per CDR3 protein. In the table there are about 71,000 distinct CDR3 sequences, 93% of which are singletons. The sequence came from a human donor with Susac syndrome. V is TRBV6-5 and J is TRBJ2-7; D is perhaps TRBD1 or TRBD2 (5 bases each). Sequencing used CD4+ T cells from PBMCs. CDR3 amino acids: CASSRGPGGIYEQYF. CDR3 nucleotides: TGTGCCAGTAGTAGGGGCCCTGGGGGAATCTACGAGCAGTACTTC.